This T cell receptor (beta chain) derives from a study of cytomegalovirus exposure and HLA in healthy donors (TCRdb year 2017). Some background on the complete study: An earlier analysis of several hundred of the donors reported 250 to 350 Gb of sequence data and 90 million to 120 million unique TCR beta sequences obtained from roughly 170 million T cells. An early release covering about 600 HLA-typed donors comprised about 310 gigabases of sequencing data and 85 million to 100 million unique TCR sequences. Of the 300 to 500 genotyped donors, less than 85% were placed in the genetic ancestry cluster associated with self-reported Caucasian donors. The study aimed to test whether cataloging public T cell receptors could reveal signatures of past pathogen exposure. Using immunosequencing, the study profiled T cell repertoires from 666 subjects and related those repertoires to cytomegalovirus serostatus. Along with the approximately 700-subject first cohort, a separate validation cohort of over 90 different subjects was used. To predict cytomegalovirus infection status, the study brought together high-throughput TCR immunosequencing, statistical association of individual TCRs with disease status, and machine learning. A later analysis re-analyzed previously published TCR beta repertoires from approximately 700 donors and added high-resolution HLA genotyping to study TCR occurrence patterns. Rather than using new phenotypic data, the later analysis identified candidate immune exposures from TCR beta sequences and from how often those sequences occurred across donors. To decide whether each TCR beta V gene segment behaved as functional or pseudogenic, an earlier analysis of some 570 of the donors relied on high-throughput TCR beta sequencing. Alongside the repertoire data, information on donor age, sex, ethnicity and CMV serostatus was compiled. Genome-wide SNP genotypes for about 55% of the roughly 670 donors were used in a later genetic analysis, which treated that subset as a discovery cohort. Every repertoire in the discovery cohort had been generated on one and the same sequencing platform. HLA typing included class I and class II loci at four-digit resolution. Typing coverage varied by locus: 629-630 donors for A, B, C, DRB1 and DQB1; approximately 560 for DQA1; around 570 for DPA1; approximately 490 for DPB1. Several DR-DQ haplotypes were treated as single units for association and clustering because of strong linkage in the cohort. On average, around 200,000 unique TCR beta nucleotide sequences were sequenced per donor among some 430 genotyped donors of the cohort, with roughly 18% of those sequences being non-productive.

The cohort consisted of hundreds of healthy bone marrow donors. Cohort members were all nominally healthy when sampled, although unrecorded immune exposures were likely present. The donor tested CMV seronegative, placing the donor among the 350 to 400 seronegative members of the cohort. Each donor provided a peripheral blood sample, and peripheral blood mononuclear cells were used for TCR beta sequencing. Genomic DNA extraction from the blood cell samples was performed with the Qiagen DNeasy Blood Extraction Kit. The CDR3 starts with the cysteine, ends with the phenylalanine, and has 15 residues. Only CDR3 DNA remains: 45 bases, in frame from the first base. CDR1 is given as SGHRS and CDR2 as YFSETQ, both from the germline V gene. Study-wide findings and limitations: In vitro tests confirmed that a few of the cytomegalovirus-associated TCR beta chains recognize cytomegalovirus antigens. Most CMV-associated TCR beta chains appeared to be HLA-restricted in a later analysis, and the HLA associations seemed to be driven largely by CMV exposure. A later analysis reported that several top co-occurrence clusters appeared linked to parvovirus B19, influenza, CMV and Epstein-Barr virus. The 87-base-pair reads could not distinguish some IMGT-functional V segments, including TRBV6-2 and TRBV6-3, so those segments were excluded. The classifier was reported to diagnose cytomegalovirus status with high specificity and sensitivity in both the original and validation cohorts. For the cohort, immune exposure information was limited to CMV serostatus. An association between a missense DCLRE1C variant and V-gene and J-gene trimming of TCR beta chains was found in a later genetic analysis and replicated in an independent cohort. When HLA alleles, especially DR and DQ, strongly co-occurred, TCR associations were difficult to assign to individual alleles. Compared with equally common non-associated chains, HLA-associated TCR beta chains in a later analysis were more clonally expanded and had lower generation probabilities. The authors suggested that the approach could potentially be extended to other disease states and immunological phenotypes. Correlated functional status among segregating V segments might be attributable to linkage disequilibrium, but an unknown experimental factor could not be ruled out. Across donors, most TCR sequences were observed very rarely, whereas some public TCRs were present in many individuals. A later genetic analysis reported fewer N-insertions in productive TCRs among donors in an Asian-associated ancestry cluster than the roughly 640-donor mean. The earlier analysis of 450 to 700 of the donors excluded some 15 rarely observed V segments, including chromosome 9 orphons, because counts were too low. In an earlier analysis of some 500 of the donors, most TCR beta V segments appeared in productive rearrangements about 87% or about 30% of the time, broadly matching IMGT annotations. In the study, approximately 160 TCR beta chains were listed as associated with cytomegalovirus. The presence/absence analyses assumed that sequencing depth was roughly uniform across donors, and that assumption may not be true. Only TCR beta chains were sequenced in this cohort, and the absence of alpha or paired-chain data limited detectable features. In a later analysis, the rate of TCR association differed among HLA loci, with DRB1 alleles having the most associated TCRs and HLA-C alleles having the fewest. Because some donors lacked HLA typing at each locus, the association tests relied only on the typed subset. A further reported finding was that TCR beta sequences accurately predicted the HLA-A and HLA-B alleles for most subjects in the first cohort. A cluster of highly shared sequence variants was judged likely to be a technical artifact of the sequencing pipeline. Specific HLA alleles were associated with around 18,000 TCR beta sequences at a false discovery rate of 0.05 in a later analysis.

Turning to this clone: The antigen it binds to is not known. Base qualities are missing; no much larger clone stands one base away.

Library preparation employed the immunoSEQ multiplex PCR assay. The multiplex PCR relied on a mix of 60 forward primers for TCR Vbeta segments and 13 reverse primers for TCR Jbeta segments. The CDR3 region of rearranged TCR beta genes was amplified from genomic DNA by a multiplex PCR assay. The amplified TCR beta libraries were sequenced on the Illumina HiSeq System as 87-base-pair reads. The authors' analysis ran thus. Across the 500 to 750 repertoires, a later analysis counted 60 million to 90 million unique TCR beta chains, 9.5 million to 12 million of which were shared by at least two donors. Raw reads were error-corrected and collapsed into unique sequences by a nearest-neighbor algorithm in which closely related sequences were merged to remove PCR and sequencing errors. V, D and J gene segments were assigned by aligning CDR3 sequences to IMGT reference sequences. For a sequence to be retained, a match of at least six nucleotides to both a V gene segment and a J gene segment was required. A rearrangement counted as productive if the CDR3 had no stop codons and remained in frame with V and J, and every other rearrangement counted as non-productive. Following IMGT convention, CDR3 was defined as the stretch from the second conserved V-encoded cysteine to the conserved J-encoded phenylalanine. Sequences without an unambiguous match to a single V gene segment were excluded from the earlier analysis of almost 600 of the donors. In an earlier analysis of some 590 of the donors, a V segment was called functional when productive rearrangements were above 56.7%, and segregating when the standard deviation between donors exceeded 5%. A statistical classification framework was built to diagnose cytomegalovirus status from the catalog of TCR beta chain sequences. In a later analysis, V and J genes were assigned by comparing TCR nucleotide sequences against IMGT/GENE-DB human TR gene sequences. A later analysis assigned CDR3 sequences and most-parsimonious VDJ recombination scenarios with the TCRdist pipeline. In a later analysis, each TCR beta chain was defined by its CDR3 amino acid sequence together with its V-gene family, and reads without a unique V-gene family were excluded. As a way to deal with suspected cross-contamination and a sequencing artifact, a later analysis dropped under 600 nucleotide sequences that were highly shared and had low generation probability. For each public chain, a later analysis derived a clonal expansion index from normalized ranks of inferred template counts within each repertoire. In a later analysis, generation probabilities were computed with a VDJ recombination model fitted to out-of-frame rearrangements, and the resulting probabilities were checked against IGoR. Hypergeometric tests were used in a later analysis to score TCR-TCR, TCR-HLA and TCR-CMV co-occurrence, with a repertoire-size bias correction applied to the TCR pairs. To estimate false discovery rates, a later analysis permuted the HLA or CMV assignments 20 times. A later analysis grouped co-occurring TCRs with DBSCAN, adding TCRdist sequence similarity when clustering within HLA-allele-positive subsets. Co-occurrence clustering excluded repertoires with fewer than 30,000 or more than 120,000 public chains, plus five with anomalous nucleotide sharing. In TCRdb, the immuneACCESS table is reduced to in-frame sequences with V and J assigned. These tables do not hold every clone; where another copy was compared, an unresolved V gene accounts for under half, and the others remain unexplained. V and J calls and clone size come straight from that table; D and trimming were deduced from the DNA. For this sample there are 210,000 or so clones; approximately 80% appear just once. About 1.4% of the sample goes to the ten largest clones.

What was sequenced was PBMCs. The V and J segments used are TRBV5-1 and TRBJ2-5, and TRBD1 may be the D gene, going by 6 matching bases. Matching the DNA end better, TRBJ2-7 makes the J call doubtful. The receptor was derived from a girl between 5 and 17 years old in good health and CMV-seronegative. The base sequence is TGCGCCAGCAGCTCGGGACGACAGGAGTCCTACGAGCAGTACTTC. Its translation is CASSSGRQESYEQYF.